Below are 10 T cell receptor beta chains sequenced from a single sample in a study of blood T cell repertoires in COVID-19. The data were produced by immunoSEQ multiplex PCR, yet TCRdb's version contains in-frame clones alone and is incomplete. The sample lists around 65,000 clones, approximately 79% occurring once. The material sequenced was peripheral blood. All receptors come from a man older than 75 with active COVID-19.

The DNA of the CDR3 is TGCGCCAGCAGCCGACCCCTAGCGGGGGGGCCTTTCACCGGGGAGCTGTTTTTT. This translates into CASSRPLAGGPFTGELFF. J is TRBJ2-2 and V is TRBV5-1; 12 bases are shared with TRBD2. After removal of 4 bases from V and 4 bases from J, the junction contained 11 bases not matched to a gene. The CDR3 sequence is 18 residues long. The germline gives CDR1 SGHRS, CDR2 YFSETQ.

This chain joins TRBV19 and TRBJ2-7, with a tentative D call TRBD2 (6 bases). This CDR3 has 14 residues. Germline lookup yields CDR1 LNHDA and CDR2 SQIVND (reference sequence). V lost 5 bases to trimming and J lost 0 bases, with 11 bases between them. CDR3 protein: CASSVDYISYEQYF. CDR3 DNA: TGTGCCAGTAGTGTGGACTACATCTCCTACGAGCAGTACTTC.

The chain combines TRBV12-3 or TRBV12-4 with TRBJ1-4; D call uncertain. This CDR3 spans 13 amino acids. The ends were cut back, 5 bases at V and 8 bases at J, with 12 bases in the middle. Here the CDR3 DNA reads TGTGCCAGCAGTACAATCCCGTCGGAAAAACTGTTTTTT. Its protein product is CASSTIPSEKLFF.

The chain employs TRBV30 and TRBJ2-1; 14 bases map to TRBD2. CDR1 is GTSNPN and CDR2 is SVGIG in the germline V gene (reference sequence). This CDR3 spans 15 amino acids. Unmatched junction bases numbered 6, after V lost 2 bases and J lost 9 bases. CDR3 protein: CAWSFGLAGGGEQFF. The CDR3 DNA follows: TGTGCCTGGAGTTTCGGACTAGCGGGAGGTGGTGAGCAGTTCTTC.

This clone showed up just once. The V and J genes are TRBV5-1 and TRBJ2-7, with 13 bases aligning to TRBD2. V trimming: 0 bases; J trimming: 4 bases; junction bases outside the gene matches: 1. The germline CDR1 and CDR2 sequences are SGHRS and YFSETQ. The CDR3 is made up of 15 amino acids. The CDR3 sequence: CASSLGTSGGYEQYF. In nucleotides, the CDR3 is TGCGCCAGCAGCTTGGGGACTAGCGGGGGTTACGAGCAGTACTTC.

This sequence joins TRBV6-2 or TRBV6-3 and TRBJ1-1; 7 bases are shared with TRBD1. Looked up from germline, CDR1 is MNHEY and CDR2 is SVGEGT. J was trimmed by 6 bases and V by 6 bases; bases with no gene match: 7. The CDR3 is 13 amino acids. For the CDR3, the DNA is TGTGCCAGCAGCTCGCGACAGGGTGCTGAAGCTTTCTTT. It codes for CASSSRQGAEAFF.

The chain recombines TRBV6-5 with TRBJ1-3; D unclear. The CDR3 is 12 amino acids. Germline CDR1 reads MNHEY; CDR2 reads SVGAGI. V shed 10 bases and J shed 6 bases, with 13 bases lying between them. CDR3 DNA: TGTGCCACCAAGAGGGAGGTAAACACCATATATTTT. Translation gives CATKREVNTIYF.

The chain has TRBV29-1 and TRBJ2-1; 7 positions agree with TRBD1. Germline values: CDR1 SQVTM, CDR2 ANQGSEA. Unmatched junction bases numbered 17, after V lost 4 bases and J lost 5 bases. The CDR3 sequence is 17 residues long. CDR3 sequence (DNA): TGCAGCGTTGTTAGTATGACAGGGAATTATGGTAACAATGAGCAGTTCTTC. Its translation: CSVVSMTGNYGNNEQFF.

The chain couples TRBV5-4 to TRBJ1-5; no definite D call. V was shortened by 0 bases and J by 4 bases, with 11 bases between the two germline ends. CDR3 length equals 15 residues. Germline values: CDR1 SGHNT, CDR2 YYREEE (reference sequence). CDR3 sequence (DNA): TGTGCCAGCAGCTTGGGCGGAGGCCTTAATCAGCCCCAGCATTTT. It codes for CASSLGGGLNQPQHF.

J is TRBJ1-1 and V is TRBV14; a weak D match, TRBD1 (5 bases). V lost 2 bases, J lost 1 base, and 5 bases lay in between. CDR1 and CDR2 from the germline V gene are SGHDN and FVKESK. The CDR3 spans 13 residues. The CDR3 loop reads CASSQQGNTEAFF. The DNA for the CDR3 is TGTGCCAGCAGCCAACAGGGGAACACTGAAGCTTTCTTT.